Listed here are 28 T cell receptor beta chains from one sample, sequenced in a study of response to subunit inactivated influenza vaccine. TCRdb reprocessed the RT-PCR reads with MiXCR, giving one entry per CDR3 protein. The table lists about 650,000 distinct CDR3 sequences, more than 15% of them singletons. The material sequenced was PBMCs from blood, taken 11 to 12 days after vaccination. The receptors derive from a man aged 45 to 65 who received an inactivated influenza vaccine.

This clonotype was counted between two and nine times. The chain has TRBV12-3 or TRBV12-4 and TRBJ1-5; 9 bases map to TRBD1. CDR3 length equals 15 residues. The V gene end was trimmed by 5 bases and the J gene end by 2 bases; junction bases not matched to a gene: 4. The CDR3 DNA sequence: TGTGCCAGCAGTGTAGACAGGGGGGGCAATCAGCCCCAGCATTTT. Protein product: CASSVDRGGNQPQHF.

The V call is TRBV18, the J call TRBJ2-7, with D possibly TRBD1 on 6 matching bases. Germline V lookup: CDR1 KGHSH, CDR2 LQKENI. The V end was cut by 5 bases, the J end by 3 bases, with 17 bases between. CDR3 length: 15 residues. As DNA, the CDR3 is TGTGCCAGCTCATCCGACAGGTACCTTGTCTACGAGCAGTACTTC. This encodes CASSSDRYLVYEQYF.

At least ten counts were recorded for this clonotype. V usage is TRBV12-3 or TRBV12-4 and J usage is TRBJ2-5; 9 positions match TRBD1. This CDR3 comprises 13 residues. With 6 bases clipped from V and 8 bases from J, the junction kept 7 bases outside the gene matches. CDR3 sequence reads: CASSSGTGITQYF. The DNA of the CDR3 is TGTGCCAGCAGCTCCGGGACAGGGATCACCCAGTACTTC.

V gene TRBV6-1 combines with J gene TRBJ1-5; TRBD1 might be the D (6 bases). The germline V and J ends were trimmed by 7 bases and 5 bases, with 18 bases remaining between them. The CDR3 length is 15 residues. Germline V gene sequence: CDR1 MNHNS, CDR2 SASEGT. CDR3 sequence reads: CASNVFTGRDQPQHF. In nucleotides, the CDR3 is TGTGCCAGCAACGTTTTTACAGGGCGGGATCAGCCCCAGCATTTT.

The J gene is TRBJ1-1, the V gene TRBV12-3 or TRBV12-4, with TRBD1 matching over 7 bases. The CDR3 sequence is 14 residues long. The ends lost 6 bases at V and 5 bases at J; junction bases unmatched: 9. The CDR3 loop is CASSPDRVYTEAFF. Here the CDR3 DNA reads TGTGCCAGCAGCCCCGACAGGGTATATACTGAAGCTTTCTTT.

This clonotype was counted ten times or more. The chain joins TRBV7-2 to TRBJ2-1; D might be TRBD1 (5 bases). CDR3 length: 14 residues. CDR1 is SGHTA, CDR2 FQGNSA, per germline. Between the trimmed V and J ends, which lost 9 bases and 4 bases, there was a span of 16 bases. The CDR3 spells CASLSMGPYNEQFF. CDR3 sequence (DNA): TGTGCCAGTTTGTCGATGGGGCCATACAATGAGCAGTTCTTC.

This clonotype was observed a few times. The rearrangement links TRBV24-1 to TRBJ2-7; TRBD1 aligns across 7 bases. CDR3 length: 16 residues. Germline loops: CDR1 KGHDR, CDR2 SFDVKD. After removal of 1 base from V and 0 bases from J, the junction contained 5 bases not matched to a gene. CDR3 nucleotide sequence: TGTGCCACCAGTGATTTCCCGGACAGGCGCTCCTACGAGCAGTACTTC. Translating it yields CATSDFPDRRSYEQYF.

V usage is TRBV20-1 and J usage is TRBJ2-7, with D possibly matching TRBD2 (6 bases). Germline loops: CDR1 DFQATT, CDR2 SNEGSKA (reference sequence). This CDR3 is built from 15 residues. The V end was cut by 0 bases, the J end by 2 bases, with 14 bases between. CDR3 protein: CSARDLRAGAYEQYF. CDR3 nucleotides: TGCAGTGCTAGAGATCTCCGAGCGGGCGCCTACGAGCAGTACTTC.

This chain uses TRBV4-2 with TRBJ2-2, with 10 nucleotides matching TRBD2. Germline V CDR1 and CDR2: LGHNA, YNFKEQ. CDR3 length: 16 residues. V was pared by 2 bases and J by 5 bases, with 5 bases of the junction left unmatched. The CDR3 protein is CASSQPSGRRTGELFF. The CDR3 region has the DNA TGTGCCAGCAGCCAACCTAGCGGGAGAAGGACCGGGGAGCTGTTTTTT.

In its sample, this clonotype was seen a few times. CDR3 loop: CASSLAPGGSGANVLTF. For the CDR3, the DNA is TGTGCCAGCAGCTTAGCTCCAGGGGGCTCTGGGGCCAACGTCCTGACTTTC. This chain links TRBV11-1 with TRBJ2-6; TRBD1 matches 7 bases. This CDR3 spans 17 amino acids. The junction had 2 bases not matched to a gene; V was cut back by 0 bases and J by 0 bases. The germline gives CDR1 SGHAT, CDR2 FQDESV (reference sequence).

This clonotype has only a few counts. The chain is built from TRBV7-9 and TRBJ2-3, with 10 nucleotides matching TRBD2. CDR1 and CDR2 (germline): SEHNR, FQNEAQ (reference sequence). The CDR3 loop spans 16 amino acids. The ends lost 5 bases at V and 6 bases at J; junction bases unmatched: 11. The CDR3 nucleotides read TGTGCCAGCAGCCCACCCGGGACTAGCGATTGGGATACGCAGTATTTT. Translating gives CASSPPGTSDWDTQYF.

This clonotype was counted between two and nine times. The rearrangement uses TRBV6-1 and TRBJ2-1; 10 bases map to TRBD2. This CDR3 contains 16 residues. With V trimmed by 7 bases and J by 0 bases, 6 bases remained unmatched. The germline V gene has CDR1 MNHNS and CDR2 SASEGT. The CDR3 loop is CASKLGLADSYNEQFF. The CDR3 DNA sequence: TGTGCCAGCAAGCTAGGACTAGCGGACTCCTACAATGAGCAGTTCTTC.

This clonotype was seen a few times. CDR3 amino acids: CATSDSERTGTYEQYF. As DNA, the CDR3 is TGTGCCACCAGTGATTCGGAACGAACAGGGACCTACGAGCAGTACTTC. V usage is TRBV24-1 and J usage is TRBJ2-7; D possibly corresponds to TRBD1 (6 bases). The germline V gene has CDR1 KGHDR and CDR2 SFDVKD. The CDR3 runs to 16 residues. Trimming shortened V by 2 bases and J by 2 bases, and 15 bases separated the two germline ends.

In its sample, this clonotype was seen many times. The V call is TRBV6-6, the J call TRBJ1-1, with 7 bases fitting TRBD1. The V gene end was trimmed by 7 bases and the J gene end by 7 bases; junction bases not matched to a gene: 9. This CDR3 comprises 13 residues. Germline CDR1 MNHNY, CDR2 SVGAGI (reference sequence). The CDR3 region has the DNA TGTGCCAGCACCTACCCAGGGGGTGGTGAAGCTTTCTTT. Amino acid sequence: CASTYPGGGEAFF.

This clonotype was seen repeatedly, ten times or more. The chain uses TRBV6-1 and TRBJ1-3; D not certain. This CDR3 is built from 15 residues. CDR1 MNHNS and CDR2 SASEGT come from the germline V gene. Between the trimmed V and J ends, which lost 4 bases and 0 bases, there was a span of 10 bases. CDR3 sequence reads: CASSVRSSSGNTIYF. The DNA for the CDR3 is TGTGCCAGCAGTGTAAGGTCAAGCTCTGGAAACACCATATATTTT.

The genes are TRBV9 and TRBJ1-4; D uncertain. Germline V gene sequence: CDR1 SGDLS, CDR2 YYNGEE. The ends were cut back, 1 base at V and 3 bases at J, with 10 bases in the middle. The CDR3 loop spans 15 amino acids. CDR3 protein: CASSVKPASNEKLFF. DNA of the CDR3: TGTGCCAGCAGCGTAAAACCGGCATCTAATGAAAAACTGTTTTTT. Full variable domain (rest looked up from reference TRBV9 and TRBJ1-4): DSGVTQTPKHLITATGQRVTLRCSPRSGDLSVYWYQQSLDQGLQFLIQYYNGEERAKGNILERFSAQQFPDLHSELNLSSLELGDSALYFCASSVKPASNEKLFFGSGTQLSVL.

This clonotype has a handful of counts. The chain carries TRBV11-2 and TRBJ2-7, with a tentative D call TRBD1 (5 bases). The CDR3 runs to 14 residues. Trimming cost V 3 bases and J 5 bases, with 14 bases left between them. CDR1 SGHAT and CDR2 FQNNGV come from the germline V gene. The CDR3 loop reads CASSFTAGLNEQYF. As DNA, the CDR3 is TGTGCCAGCAGCTTTACGGCAGGGCTGAACGAGCAGTACTTC.

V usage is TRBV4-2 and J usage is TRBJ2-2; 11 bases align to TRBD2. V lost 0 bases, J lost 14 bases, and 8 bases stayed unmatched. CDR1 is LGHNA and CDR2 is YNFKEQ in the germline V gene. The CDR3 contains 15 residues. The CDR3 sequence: CASSQDGSGRAGLFF. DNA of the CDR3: TGTGCCAGCAGCCAAGATGGTAGCGGGAGGGCCGGACTGTTTTTT.

As DNA, the CDR3 is TGTGCCGGCCGGGACAGGACCAACACCGGGGAGCTGTTTTTT. Its protein is CAGRDRTNTGELFF. The chain is built from TRBV2 and TRBJ2-2, with TRBD1 identical over 8 bases. With 11 bases clipped from V and 2 bases from J, the junction kept 7 bases outside the gene matches. CDR3 size: 14 residues. From germline, CDR1 is SNHLY and CDR2 FYNNEI.

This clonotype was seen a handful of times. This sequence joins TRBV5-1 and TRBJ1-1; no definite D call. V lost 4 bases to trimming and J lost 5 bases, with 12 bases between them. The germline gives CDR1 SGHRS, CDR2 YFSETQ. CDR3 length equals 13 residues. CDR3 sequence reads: CASSPLEGTEAFF. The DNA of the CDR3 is TGCGCCAGCAGCCCCCTGGAGGGAACTGAAGCTTTCTTT.

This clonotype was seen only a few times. The CDR3 loop is CAIRWGGTETQYF. CDR3 nucleotides: TGTGCCATCAGGTGGGGGGGGACGGAGACCCAGTACTTC. The rearrangement links TRBV10-3 to TRBJ2-5; TRBD2 agrees at 7 bases. The J segment lost 5 bases and the V segment lost 6 bases, leaving 6 bases of the junction unmatched. The CDR3 contains 13 residues. The germline V gene has CDR1 ENHRY and CDR2 SYGVKD.

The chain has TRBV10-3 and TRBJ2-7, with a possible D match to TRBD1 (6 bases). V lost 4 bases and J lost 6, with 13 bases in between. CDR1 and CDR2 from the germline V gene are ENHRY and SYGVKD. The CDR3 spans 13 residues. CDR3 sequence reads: CAISVSQGIEQYF. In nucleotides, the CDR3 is TGTGCCATCAGTGTATCACAGGGAATCGAGCAGTACTTC.

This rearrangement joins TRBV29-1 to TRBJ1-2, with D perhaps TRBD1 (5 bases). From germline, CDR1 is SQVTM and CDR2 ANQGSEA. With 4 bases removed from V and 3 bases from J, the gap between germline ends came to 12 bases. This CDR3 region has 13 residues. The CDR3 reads CSVGSGGDYGYTF. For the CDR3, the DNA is TGCAGCGTTGGGTCCGGGGGAGACTATGGCTACACCTTC.

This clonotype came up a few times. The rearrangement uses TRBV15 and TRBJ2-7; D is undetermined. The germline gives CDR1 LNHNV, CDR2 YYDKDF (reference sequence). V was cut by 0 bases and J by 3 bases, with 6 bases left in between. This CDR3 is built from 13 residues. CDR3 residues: CATSRDVDYEQYF. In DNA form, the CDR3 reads TGTGCCACCAGCAGAGATGTTGACTACGAGCAGTACTTC.

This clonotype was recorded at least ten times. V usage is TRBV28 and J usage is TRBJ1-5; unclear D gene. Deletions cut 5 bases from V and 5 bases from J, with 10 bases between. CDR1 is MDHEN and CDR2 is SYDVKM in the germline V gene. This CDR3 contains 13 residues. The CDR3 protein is CASSRVGYQPQHF. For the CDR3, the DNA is TGTGCCAGCAGTCGGGTAGGCTATCAGCCCCAGCATTTT.

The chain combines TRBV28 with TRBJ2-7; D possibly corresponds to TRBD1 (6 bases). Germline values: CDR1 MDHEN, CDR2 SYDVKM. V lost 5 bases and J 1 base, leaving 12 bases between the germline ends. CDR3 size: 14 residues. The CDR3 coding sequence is TGTGCCAGCAGTCGACAGGACCAGTCCTACGAGCAGTACTTC. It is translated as CASSRQDQSYEQYF.

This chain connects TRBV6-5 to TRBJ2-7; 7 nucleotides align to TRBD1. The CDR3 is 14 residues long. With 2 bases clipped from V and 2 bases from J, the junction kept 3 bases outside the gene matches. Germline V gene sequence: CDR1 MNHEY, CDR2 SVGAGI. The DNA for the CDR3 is TGTGCCAGCAGTTACGAGACAGGGACCTACGAGCAGTACTTC. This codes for CASSYETGTYEQYF.

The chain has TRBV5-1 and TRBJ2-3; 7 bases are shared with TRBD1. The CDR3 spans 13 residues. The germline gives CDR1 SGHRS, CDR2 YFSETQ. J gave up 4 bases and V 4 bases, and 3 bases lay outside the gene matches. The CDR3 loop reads CASSPGQADTQYF. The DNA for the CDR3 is TGCGCCAGCAGCCCCGGACAGGCAGATACGCAGTATTTT.